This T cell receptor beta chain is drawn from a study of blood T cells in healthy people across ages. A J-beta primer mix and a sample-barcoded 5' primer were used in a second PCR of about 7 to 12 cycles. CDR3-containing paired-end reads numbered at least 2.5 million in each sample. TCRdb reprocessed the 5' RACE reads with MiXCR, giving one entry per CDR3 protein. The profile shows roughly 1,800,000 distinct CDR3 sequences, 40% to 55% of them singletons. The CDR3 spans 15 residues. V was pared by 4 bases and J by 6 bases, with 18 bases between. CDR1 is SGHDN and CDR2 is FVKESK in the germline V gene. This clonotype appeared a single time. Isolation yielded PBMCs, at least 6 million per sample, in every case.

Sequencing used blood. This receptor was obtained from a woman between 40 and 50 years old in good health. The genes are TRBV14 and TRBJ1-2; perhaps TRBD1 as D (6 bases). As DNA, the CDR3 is TGTGCCAGCAGCCCTTGGGGGGGCTACCCAAATGGCTACACCTTC. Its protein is CASSPWGGYPNGYTF.